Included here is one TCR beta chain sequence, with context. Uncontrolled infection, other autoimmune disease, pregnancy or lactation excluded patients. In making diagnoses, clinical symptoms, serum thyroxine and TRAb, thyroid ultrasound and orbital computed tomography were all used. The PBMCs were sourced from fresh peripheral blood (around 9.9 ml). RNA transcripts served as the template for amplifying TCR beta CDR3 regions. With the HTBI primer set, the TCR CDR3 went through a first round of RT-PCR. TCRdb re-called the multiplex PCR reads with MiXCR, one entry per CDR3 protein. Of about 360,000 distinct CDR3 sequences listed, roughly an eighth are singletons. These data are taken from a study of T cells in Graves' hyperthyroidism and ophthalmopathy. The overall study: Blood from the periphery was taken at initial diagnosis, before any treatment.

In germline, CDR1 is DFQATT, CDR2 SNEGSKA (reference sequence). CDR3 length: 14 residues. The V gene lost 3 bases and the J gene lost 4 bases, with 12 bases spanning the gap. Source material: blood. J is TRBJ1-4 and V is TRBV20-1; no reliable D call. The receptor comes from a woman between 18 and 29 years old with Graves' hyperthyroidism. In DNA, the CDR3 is TGCAGTGCTAGTGCGGAGGCGAATAATGAAAAACTGTTTTTT. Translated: CSASAEANNEKLFF.